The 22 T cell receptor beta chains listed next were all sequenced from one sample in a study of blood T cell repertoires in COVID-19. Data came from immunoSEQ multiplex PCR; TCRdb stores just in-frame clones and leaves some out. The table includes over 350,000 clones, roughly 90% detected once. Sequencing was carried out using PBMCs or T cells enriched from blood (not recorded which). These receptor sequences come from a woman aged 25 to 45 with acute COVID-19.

The CDR3 coding sequence is TGTGCCAGTAGAGGAGCGGGGGAGTACAATGAGCAGTTCTTC. It yields the protein CASRGAGEYNEQFF. The genes are TRBV19 and TRBJ2-1, with TRBD2 matching 8 bases. Germline V gene data show CDR1 as LNHDA and CDR2 as SQIVND (reference sequence). The CDR3 sequence is 14 residues long. Trimming removed 6 bases from V and 4 bases from J; junction bases left unmatched: 5. Combining the CDR3 with reference TRBV19 and TRBJ2-1 gives the whole variable domain DGGITQSPKYLFRKEGQNVTLSCEQNLNHDAMYWYRQDPGQGLRLIYYSQIVNDFQKGDIAEGYSVSREKKESFPLTVTSAQKNPTAFYLCASRGAGEYNEQFFGPGTRLTVL.

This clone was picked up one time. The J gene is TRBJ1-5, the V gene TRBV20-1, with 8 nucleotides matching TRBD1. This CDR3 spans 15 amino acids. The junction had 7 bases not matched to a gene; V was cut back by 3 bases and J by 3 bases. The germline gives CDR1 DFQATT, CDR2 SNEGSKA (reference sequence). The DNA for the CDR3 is TGCAGTGCTAGTTCCAGGGGGCTAGACAATCAGCCCCAGCATTTT. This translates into CSASSRGLDNQPQHF.

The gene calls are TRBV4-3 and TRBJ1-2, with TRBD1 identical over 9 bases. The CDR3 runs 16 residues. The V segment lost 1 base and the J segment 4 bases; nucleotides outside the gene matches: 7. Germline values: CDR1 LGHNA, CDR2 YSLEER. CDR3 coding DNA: TGCGCCAGCAGCCAAGGGACAGGGGCGCCCTTCTATGGCTACACCTTC. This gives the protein CASSQGTGAPFYGYTF.

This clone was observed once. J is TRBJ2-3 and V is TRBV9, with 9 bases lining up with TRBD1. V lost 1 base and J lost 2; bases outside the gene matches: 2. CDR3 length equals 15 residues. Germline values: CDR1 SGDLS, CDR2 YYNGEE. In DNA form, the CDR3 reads TGTGCCAGCAGCGTAAGGGACAGGGCCACAGATACGCAGTATTTT. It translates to CASSVRDRATDTQYF.

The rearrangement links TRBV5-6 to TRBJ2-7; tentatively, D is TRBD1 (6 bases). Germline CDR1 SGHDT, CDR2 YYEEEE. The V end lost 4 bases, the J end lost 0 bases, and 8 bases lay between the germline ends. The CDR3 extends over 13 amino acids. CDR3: CASSPGASYEQYF. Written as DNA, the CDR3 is TGTGCCAGCAGCCCAGGGGCCTCCTACGAGCAGTACTTC. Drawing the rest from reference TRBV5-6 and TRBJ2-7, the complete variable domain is DAGVTQSPTHLIKTRGQQVTLRCSPKSGHDTVSWYQQALGQGPQFIFQYYEEEERQRGNFPDRFSGHQFPNYSSELNVNALLLGDSALYLCASSPGASYEQYFGPGTRLTVT.

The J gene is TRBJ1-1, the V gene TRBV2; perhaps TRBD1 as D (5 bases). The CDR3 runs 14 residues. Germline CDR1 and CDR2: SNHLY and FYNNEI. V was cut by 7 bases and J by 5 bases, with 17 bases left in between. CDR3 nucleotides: TGTGCCAGCAATATTGCCCGGGGGGGGACTGAAGCTTTCTTT. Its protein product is CASNIARGGTEAFF.

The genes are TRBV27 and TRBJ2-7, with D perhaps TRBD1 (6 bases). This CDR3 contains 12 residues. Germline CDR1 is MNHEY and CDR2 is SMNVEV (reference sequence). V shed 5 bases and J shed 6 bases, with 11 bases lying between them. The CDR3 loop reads CASSPGTREQYF. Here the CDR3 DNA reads TGTGCCAGCAGTCCCGGGACACGCGAGCAGTACTTC.

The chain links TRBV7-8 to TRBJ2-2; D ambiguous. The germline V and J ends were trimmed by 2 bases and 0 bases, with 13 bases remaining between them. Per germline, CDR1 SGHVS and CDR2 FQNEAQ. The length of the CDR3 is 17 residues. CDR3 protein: CASSLRGRPANTGELFF. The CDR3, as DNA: TGTGCCAGCAGCTTAAGAGGCCGACCGGCGAACACCGGGGAGCTGTTTTTT.

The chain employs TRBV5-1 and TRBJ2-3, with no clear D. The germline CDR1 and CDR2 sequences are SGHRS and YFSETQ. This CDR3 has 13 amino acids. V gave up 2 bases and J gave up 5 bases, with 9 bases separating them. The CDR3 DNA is TGCGCCAGCAGCTTTTTAGCCAGAGATACGCAGTATTTT. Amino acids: CASSFLARDTQYF.

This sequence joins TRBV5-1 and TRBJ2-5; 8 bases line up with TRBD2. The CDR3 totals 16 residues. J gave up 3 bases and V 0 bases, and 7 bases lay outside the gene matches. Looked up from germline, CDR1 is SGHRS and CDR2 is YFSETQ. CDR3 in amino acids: CASSLDLAGPKETQYF. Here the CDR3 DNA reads TGCGCCAGCAGCTTGGATCTAGCGGGCCCTAAAGAGACCCAGTACTTC.

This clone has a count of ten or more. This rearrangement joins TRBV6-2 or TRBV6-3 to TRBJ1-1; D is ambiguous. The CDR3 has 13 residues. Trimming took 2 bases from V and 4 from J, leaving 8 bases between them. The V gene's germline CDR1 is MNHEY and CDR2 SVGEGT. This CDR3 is CASSYGEVTEAFF. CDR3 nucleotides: TGTGCCAGCAGTTACGGGGAGGTCACTGAAGCTTTCTTT.

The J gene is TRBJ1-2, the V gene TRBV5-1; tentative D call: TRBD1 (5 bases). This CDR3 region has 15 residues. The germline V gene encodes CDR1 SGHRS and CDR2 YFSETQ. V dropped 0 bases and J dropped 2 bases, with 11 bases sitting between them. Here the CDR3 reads CASSLEGNTNYGYTF. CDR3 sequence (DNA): TGCGCCAGCAGCTTGGAGGGGAACACCAACTATGGCTACACCTTC. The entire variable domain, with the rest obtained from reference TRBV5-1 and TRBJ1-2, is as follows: KAGVTQTPRYLIKTRGQQVTLSCSPISGHRSVSWYQQTPGQGLQFLFEYFSETQRNKGNFPGRFSGRQFSNSRSEMNVSTLELGDSALYLCASSLEGNTNYGYTFGSGTRLTVV.

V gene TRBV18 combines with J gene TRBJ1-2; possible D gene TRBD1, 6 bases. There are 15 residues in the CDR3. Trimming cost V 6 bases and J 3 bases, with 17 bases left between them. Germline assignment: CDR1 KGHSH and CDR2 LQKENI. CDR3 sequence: CASSPGQGVDYGYTF. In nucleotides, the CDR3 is TGTGCCAGCTCCCCGGGACAAGGCGTCGACTATGGCTACACCTTC.

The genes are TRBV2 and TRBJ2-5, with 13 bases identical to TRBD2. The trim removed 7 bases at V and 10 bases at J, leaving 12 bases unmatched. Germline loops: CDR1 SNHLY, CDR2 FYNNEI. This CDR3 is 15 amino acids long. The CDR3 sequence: CASTLLAGGQGGQYF. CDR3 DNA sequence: TGTGCCAGCACCCTACTAGCGGGGGGGCAAGGGGGCCAGTACTTC.

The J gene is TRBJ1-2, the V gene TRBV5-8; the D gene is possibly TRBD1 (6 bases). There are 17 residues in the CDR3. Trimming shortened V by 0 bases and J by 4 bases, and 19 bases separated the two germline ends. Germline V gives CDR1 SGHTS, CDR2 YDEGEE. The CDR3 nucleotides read TGTGCCAGCAGCTTGGCCGGGACAAGGAACCATGCCTATGGCTACACCTTC. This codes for CASSLAGTRNHAYGYTF.

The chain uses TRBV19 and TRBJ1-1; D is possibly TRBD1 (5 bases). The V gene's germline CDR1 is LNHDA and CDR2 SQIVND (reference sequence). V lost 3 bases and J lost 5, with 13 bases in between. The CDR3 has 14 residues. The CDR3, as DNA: TGTGCCAGTAGTATTTTCAGGGTGGGAACTGAAGCTTTCTTT. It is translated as CASSIFRVGTEAFF.

This CDR3 is CASIWVVQQGTKYEQYF. CDR3 coding DNA: TGTGCCAGCATTTGGGTCGTACAGCAGGGGACGAAGTACGAGCAGTACTTC. The rearrangement uses TRBV5-6 and TRBJ2-7; tentative D call: TRBD1 (6 bases). V shed 6 bases and J shed 4 bases, with 26 bases lying between them. Germline lookup yields CDR1 SGHDT and CDR2 YYEEEE. The CDR3 runs to 17 residues.

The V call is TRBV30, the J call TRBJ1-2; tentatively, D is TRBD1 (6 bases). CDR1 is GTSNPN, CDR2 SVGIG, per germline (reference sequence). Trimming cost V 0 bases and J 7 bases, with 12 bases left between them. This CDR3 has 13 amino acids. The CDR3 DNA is TGTGCCTGGAGTGTATCCGGGACATCTGGCTACACCTTC. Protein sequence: CAWSVSGTSGYTF.

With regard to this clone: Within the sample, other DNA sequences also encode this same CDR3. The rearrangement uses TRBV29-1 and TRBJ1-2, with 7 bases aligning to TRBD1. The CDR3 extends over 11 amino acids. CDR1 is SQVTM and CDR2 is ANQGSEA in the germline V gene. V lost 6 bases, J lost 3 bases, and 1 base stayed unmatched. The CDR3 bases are TGCAGCGTCGGGACAGACTATGGCTACACCTTC. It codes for CSVGTDYGYTF.

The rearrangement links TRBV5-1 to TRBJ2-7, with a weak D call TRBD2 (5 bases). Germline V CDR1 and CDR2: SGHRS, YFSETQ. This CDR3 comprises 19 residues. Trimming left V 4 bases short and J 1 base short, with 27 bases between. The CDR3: CASSLLVSRTGPGSYEQYF. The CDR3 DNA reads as TGCGCCAGCAGCCTGTTGGTCTCTAGAACTGGTCCGGGGTCCTACGAGCAGTACTTC.

The CDR3 sequence: CASSLGTSGTYEQYF. The CDR3 DNA follows: TGTGCCAGCAGCTTAGGGACTAGCGGAACCTACGAGCAGTACTTC. The V and J genes are TRBV7-3 and TRBJ2-7; 11 nucleotides agree with TRBD2. Germline V gene lookup returns CDR1 SGHTA and CDR2 FQGTGA. After removal of 2 bases from V and 2 bases from J, the junction contained 2 bases not matched to a gene. The length of the CDR3 is 15 residues.

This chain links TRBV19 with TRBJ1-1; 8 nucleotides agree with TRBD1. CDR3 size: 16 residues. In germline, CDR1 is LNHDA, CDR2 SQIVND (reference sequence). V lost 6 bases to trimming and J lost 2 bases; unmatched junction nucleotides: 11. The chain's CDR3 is CASRSTQGARNTEAFF. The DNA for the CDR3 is TGTGCCAGTAGGTCGACCCAGGGGGCCAGAAACACTGAAGCTTTCTTT. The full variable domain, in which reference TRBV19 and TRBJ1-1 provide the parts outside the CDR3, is DGGITQSPKYLFRKEGQNVTLSCEQNLNHDAMYWYRQDPGQGLRLIYYSQIVNDFQKGDIAEGYSVSREKKESFPLTVTSAQKNPTAFYLCASRSTQGARNTEAFFGQGTRLTVV.